Following are 5 T cell receptor beta chains from one sample sequenced in a study of T cells in Graves' hyperthyroidism and ophthalmopathy. RNA transcripts gave rise to amplified TCR beta CDR3 regions. TCR CDR3 regions were first amplified by RT-PCR with HTBI primers. A single record per CDR3 protein comes from TCRdb applying MiXCR to the multiplex PCR reads. Of approximately 490,000 distinct CDR3 sequences in the sample, about 20% were seen once. Sequencing used blood. The receptors originated from a woman aged 70-85 years with Graves' ophthalmopathy.

This clonotype has only a few counts. This chain joins TRBV6-8 and TRBJ2-1; either TRBD1 or TRBD2 may supply D (5 bases each). This CDR3 contains 14 residues. Trimming took 6 bases from V and 10 from J, leaving 19 bases between them. Germline V gives CDR1 MNHGY, CDR2 SAAAGT. In DNA form, the CDR3 reads TGTGCCAGCAGCCCTGGGGCGGGTTCGGGGGAGCAGTTCTTC. Protein product: CASSPGAGSGEQFF.

J is TRBJ2-1 and V is TRBV24-1, with TRBD2 matching 13 bases. V lost 6 bases and J lost 4; bases outside the gene matches: 2. Germline V gene sequence: CDR1 KGHDR, CDR2 SFDVKD. The CDR3 loop spans 15 amino acids. The CDR3 DNA is TGTGCCACCAGTCGGACTAGCGGGGGATACAATGAGCAGTTCTTC. This encodes CATSRTSGGYNEQFF.

This chain links TRBV28 with TRBJ2-3; 9 bases agree with TRBD1. The V gene's germline CDR1 is MDHEN and CDR2 SYDVKM. The CDR3 is made up of 15 amino acids. J gave up 4 bases and V 8 bases, and 10 bases lay outside the gene matches. The CDR3 bases are TGTGCCAGCTCGCCGGGACAGGGATCAGCAGATACGCAGTATTTT. Translated, it gives CASSPGQGSADTQYF.

V is TRBV7-9 and J is TRBJ1-2; D is possibly TRBD1 (6 bases). CDR3 length equals 14 residues. The ends were cut back, 1 base at V and 12 bases at J, with 18 bases in the middle. CDR1 SEHNR and CDR2 FQNEAQ come from the germline V gene (reference sequence). CDR3 nucleotide sequence: TGTGCCAGCAGCTTAGGCCCGGACAGAAAAGGCCACACCTTC. Protein: CASSLGPDRKGHTF.

The V and J genes are TRBV10-3 and TRBJ2-1; tentatively, D is TRBD1 (5 bases). Germline V CDR1 and CDR2: ENHRY, SYGVKD. The CDR3 sequence is 14 residues long. V gave up 4 bases and J gave up 4 bases, with 11 bases separating them. The DNA for the CDR3 is TGTGCCATCAGTGGGCAGGGTATTTACAATGAGCAGTTCTTC. Translation gives CAISGQGIYNEQFF.